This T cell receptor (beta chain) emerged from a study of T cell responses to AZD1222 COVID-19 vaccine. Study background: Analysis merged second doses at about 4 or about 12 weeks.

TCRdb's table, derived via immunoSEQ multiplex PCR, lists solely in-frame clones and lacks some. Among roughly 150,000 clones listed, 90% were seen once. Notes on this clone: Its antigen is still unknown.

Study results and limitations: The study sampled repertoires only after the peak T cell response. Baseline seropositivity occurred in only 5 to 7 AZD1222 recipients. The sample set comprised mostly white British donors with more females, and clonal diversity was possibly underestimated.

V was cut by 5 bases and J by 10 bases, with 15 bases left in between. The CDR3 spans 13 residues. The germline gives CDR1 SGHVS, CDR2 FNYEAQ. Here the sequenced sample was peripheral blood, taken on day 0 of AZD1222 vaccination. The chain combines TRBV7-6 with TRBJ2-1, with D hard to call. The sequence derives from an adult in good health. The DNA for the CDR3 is TGTGCCAGCAGCCAAGTCGGACCGTCAGAGCAGTTCTTC. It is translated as CASSQVGPSEQFF.